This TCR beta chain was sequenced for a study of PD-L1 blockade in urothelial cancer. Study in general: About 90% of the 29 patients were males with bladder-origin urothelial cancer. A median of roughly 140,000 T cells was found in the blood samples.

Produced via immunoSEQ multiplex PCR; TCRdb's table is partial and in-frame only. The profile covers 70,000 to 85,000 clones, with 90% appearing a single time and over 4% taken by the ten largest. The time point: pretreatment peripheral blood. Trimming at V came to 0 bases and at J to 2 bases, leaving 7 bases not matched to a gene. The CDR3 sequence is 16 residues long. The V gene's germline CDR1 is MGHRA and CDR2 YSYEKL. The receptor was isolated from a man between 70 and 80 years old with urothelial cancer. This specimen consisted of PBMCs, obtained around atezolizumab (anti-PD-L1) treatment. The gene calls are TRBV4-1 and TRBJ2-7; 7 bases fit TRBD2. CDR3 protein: CASSQESGMTAYEQYF. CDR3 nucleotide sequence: TGCGCCAGCAGCCAAGAAAGCGGGATGACGGCCTACGAGCAGTACTTC.